This T cell receptor beta chain is drawn from a study of blood T cell repertoires in COVID-19. This CDR3 spans 13 amino acids. V was shortened by 4 bases and J by 7 bases, with 13 bases between the two germline ends. In germline, CDR1 is LNHDA, CDR2 SQIVND (reference sequence). Data came from immunoSEQ multiplex PCR; TCRdb stores just in-frame clones and leaves some out. There are around 190,000 clones in the sample; more than 70% occur only once, and roughly 8.2% lies in the top ten. A single count supports this clone. The sample taken for sequencing was peripheral blood. The chain joins TRBV19 to TRBJ2-5; D is perhaps TRBD2 (5 bases). This sequence originates from a woman between 55 and 75 years old with acute or convalescent COVID-19. CDR3 in DNA: TGTGCCAGTAGTACCGACGGACGGGGGACCCAGTACTTC. Translating gives CASSTDGRGTQYF.